This T cell receptor (beta chain) derives from a study of T cell responses to AZD1222 COVID-19 vaccine (TCRdb year 2021). General notes on the study: AZD1222 recipients with second doses at about 4 weeks or about 12 weeks were pooled, because spike-specific TCR depth and breadth did not differ between schedules. A total of roughly 240 trial participants underwent TCR sequencing, of whom some 210 received two doses of AZD1222 and about 25 received two doses of the MenACWY control vaccine. Trial participants were enrolled by age into subgroups of 18-55, 56-69 and 70-plus years, and around 150, 29 and 61 TCR-sequenced participants, respectively, were included in these subgroups.

About this clone: Its antigen is still unknown. Base-call qualities are not available, and no considerably larger clone is one nucleotide away.

The CDR3, from cysteine to phenylalanine, totals 16 residues. Only the CDR3 part of the read is kept: 48 bases, read in frame from the first base. As encoded in the germline V gene (reference sequence), CDR1 is LNHDA while CDR2 is SQIVND. The germline V end is reduced by 0 bases and the J end by 2 bases; junction bases left unmatched: 1. The full study reports these points: Conclusions about previously exposed vaccinees are limited, since just a handful of AZD1222 recipients were seropositive for SARS-CoV-2 at baseline. Reportedly, close to half of the unique spike-specific TCRs recognized epitopes lying outside the regions that are mutated in the B.1.351 and B.1.1.7 variants. Because no day 14 peak-response samples were available, repertoires were characterized only after the peak T cell response. The 56-69-year group was small, and its depth increase did not reach significance, likely because of low power. Participants were mostly white British and included more females than males, and it was suggested by the authors that clonal diversity may have been underestimated. After two AZD1222 doses, both the breadth and the depth of spike-specific TCRs were significantly higher than at day 0 and than in MenACWY recipients. Vaccine-associated CD4 TCRs spanned the whole spike protein, with dominant responses in regions 160-218 and 743-854.

The CDR3 regions of human TCRbeta chains were analyzed by immunosequencing. The original pipeline was this. Repertoire TCRs were checked for matches against a reference library of SARS-CoV-2-specific TCRs that had been generated using the MIRA antigen-specificity platform. Breadth was defined as the fraction of unique TCRs that were SARS-CoV-2-associated, and depth was defined as the fraction of total T cells that were SARS-CoV-2-associated. Using the MIRA data, each spike-specific TCR was mapped to the spike region that the TCR reacts to and placed in a CD4 or CD8 class. Log10-transformed breadth and depth values were compared by one-way ANOVA with Sidak's multiple comparisons tests. This is the immuneACCESS table as TCRdb keeps it, with only in-frame sequences that have V and J called. A part of the clones is gone; compared with another copy, unresolved V genes explain less than half, and the rest is unexplained. The DNA was the basis for D and trimming; V, J and clone size are from that table. This sample has approximately 160,000 clones in its table, and 90% to 95% of those were observed once. The ten biggest clones cover around 0.9% of the sample.

In the paper's terms, the time point label means: baseline before first vaccination. Vaccinee samples came from UK trials COV001 and COV002, including a single-blind randomized controlled phase 2/3 trial of AZD1222 (ChAdOx1 nCoV-19) in healthy adults. Trial participant PBMC samples were collected at day 0 and day 28 after the second dose for TCRbeta chain sequencing. The sequence joins TRBV19 to TRBJ2-1; 10 central nucleotides agree with TRBD2. This clonotype originated in an adult in good health. The sample here was peripheral blood, taken on day 0 of AZD1222 vaccination. The CDR3 loop reads CASSIDTSGAYNEQFF. The DNA is TGTGCCAGTAGTATAGACACTAGCGGGGCCTACAATGAGCAGTTCTTC.